Following are 3 T cell receptor beta chains from one sample sequenced in a study of tumor-infiltrating lymphocytes in oesophageal squamous cell carcinoma. TCRdb independently ran MiXCR on the PCR reads; one entry per CDR3 protein. The sample holds about 20,000 distinct CDR3 sequences; over 40% are singletons and the top ten take about 10%. The sequenced sample was normal esophageal tissue next to the tumor. Every receptor here comes from a male donor with esophageal squamous cell carcinoma.

The table lists this clonotype with many counts. The J gene is TRBJ2-3, the V gene TRBV27, with TRBD2 as a possible D gene (6 bases). The V end lost 6 bases, the J end lost 1 base, and 17 bases lay between the germline ends. The CDR3 contains 16 residues. The germline V gene encodes CDR1 MNHEY and CDR2 SMNVEV (reference sequence). The CDR3 region is CASSPRLVGGTDTQYF. Written as DNA, the CDR3 is TGTGCCAGCAGCCCCCGACTAGTTGGGGGCACAGATACGCAGTATTTT.

This clonotype appeared once. The rearrangement joins TRBV19 to TRBJ2-1; 10 bases are shared with TRBD1. Germline CDR1 is LNHDA and CDR2 is SQIVND (reference sequence). CDR3 length equals 14 residues. V shed 4 bases, J shed 7 bases, and the junction held 4 bases outside the gene matches. For the CDR3, the DNA is TGTGCCAGTAGTAGGACAGGGGGTGGGAATGAGCAGTTCTTC. Translating it yields CASSRTGGGNEQFF.

This clonotype appeared once. This chain links TRBV7-2 with TRBJ2-5; D tentatively reads TRBD1 or TRBD2 (7 bases each). The J call is in doubt because the DNA end fits TRBJ2-1 better. CDR3 size: 21 residues. CDR1 is SGHTA and CDR2 is FQGNSA in the germline V gene. For the CDR3, the DNA is TGTGCCAGCAGCTTAGACGGCGACAGGGTCTGGGGGGGTTATATTGGAAACATTCAGTTCTTC. Protein product: CASSLDGDRVWGGYIGNIQFF.